What follows are 8 T cell receptor beta chains derived from one specimen sequenced in a study of preoperative IRX-2 immunotherapy in early breast cancer. The repertoire was sequenced with immunoSEQ multiplex PCR; TCRdb's copy has only in-frame clones and lacks some. The sample has about 42,000 clones, approximately 77% seen once. Treatment noted: preoperative locoregional IRX-2 cytokine immunotherapy. Sequenced material: tumor tissue, taken after IRX-2 immunotherapy. These receptors all stem from a human donor with breast cancer.

The chain joins TRBV18 to TRBJ2-7, with 11 nucleotides matching TRBD2. The V and J ends lost 4 bases and 3 bases, in that order; junction bases with no gene match: 5. From germline, CDR1 is KGHSH and CDR2 LQKENI. The CDR3 covers 15 residues. CDR3 sequence (DNA): TGTGCCAGCTCACTCGGGACTAGCGGCCTCTACGAGCAGTACTTC. Its protein is CASSLGTSGLYEQYF. Together with reference TRBV18 and TRBJ2-7, the CDR3 gives the full variable domain: NAGVMQNPRHLVRRRGQEARLRCSPMKGHSHVYWYRQLPEEGLKFMVYLQKENIIDESGMPKERFSAEFPKEGPSILRIQQVVRGDSAAYFCASSLGTSGLYEQYFGPGTRLTVT.

The chain couples TRBV19 to TRBJ2-1; maybe TRBD1 (6 bases). Looked up from germline, CDR1 is LNHDA and CDR2 is SQIVND (reference sequence). Deletions cut 3 bases from V and 3 bases from J, with 15 bases between. The CDR3 length is 16 residues. The CDR3 reads CASSIFGRGFYNEQFF. DNA for the CDR3: TGTGCCAGTAGTATTTTTGGCAGGGGATTCTACAATGAGCAGTTCTTC.

The rearrangement links TRBV28 to TRBJ1-2; TRBD1 might be the D (6 bases). Trimming pared 3 bases from V and 4 bases from J, leaving 6 bases between. CDR1 is MDHEN and CDR2 is SYDVKM in the germline V gene. The CDR3 spans 12 residues. CDR3 region: CASSLDSYGYTF. In nucleotides, the CDR3 is TGTGCCAGCAGTTTGGACAGCTATGGCTACACCTTC.

This clone was recorded only once. The CDR3 reads CASSLSSGVETQYF. The DNA of the CDR3 is TGTGCCAGCAGTTTGAGTTCGGGAGTCGAGACCCAGTACTTC. The V call is TRBV28, the J call TRBJ2-5, with TRBD2 as a possible D gene (6 bases). Trimming left V 3 bases short and J 5 bases short, with 13 bases between. Germline V CDR1 and CDR2: MDHEN, SYDVKM. The CDR3 runs to 14 residues.

The V gene is TRBV6-7, the J gene TRBJ1-3, with TRBD1 matching 8 bases. TRBV6-7 is classed as an ORF, of uncertain function. The CDR3 extends over 16 amino acids. V dropped 5 bases and J dropped 0; count of bases not matched to a gene: 6. The CDR3 nucleotides are TGTGCCAGCAGTCGTCGGACAGGGAGCTCTGGAAACACCATATATTTT. Its translation is CASSRRTGSSGNTIYF.

This clone was counted only a few times. The chain joins TRBV11-3 to TRBJ2-3; TRBD2 might be the D (5 bases). The CDR3 consists of 14 residues. The germline CDR1 and CDR2 sequences are SGHNT and YENEEA. Trimming pared 5 bases from V and 4 bases from J, leaving 13 bases between. CDR3 sequence (DNA): TGTGCCAGCAGCCCCTTTAGCGAGGCAGATACGCAGTATTTT. Translating gives CASSPFSEADTQYF.

The J gene is TRBJ2-5, the V gene TRBV5-1, with D tentatively TRBD1 (5 bases). In germline, CDR1 is SGHRS, CDR2 YFSETQ. CDR3 length equals 14 residues. V lost 2 bases, J lost 3 bases, and 11 bases lay in between. Here the CDR3 reads CASSFGQGKETQYF. CDR3 nucleotide sequence: TGCGCCAGCAGCTTCGGGCAGGGAAAAGAGACCCAGTACTTC.

The chain recombines TRBV11-3 with TRBJ1-1; D perhaps matches TRBD1 (5 bases). Trimming shortened V by 4 bases and J by 5 bases, and 23 bases separated the two germline ends. This CDR3 spans 17 amino acids. The germline V gene has CDR1 SGHNT and CDR2 YENEEA. CDR3 nucleotides: TGTGCCAGCAGCTCATGGGGCAGACAGACGGTTGGGACTGAAGCTTTCTTT. Protein: CASSSWGRQTVGTEAFF.